The rows below give T cell receptor beta chains drawn from one sample of a study of blood T cells in healthy people across ages. Using its own MiXCR run on the 5' RACE reads, TCRdb lists one record per CDR3 protein. The profile shows some 1.5 million distinct CDR3 sequences, roughly 28% of them singletons. The sample was blood. These receptors were collected from a woman in her 30s in good health. Both conserved end residues are part of each CDR3. A D gene is named only where the DNA matches it firmly. Expanded clones are given a class, and other clones once, few, many or no size at all.

abundance: NA
v_gene: TRBV12-3/TRBV12-4
j_gene: TRBJ1-2
d_gene: TRBD1
CDR3nt: TGCGCCAGCAGTACAGGGGTGGGGGGCTATGGCTACACCTTC
CDR3aa: CASSTGVGGYGYTF

abundance: many
v_gene: TRBV5-1
j_gene: TRBJ2-5
d_gene: NA
CDR3nt: TGCGCCAGCAGCTCCCCGGAGGAGGGTTGGACCCAGTACTTC
CDR3aa: CASSSPEEGWTQYF

abundance: NA
v_gene: TRBV28
j_gene: TRBJ1-4
d_gene: TRBD1
CDR3nt: TGTGCCAGCCGCCTGACAGGGAGTGGGGCTAATGAAAAACTGTTTTTT
CDR3aa: CASRLTGSGANEKLFF

abundance: few
v_gene: TRBV20-1
j_gene: TRBJ2-2
d_gene: TRBD1
CDR3nt: TGCAGTGCTTGGGACAGCTACACCGGGGAGCTGTTTTTT
CDR3aa: CSAWDSYTGELFF

abundance: NA
v_gene: TRBV5-1
j_gene: TRBJ2-7
d_gene: TRBD2
CDR3nt: TGCGCCAGCAGCGGGCGGGGGGTTGCCTACGAGCAGTACTTC
CDR3aa: CASSGRGVAYEQYF

abundance: few
v_gene: TRBV6-1
j_gene: TRBJ2-7
d_gene: TRBD1
CDR3nt: TGTGCCAGCAGTGCCACCTCACCGACAGGGCCCTACGAGCAGTACTTC
CDR3aa: CASSATSPTGPYEQYF

abundance: NA
v_gene: TRBV3-1
j_gene: TRBJ1-2
d_gene: NA
CDR3nt: TGTGCCAGTAAGGAGGGGAGAGGACTCGTCTATGGCTACACCTTC
CDR3aa: CASKEGRGLVYGYTF

abundance: few
v_gene: TRBV9
j_gene: TRBJ2-5
d_gene: NA
CDR3nt: TGTGCCAGCAGCGTAGACGCGGGTCGCTACGGGACCCAGTACTTC
CDR3aa: CASSVDAGRYGTQYF

abundance: NA
v_gene: TRBV20-1
j_gene: TRBJ2-7
d_gene: NA
CDR3nt: TGCAGTGCCCCGGGACTTGACGAGCAGTACTTC
CDR3aa: CSAPGLDEQYF

abundance: NA
v_gene: TRBV19
j_gene: TRBJ1-2
d_gene: NA
CDR3nt: TGTGCCAGTAGTATAGAGTCCAGGCTGGCGGGCTACACCTTC
CDR3aa: CASSIESRLAGYTF

abundance: NA
v_gene: TRBV5-1
j_gene: TRBJ2-3
d_gene: TRBD2
CDR3nt: TGCGCCAGCAGCCGGTGGACTAGCGGTACAGATACGCAGTATTTT
CDR3aa: CASSRWTSGTDTQYF

abundance: NA
v_gene: TRBV20-1
j_gene: TRBJ2-6
d_gene: NA
CDR3nt: TGCAGTGCGGGCAGGGCGGCCTCTGGGGCCAACGTCCTGACTTTC
CDR3aa: CSAGRAASGANVLTF

abundance: few
v_gene: TRBV7-8
j_gene: TRBJ1-4
d_gene: NA
CDR3nt: TGTGCCAGCAGTCGGGGGGCCGATGAAAAACTGTTTTTT
CDR3aa: CASSRGADEKLFF

abundance: NA
v_gene: TRBV5-1
j_gene: TRBJ2-1
d_gene: NA
CDR3nt: TGCGCCAGCAGCCGAAATCCCGGGACCCCGAGGGGGAATGAGCAGTTCTTC
CDR3aa: CASSRNPGTPRGNEQFF

abundance: NA
v_gene: TRBV7-9
j_gene: TRBJ2-5
d_gene: TRBD1
CDR3nt: TGTGCCAGCAGCCATACAGGGGTCGAGACCCAGTACTTC
CDR3aa: CASSHTGVETQYF

abundance: NA
v_gene: TRBV12-3/TRBV12-4
j_gene: TRBJ2-5
d_gene: TRBD2
CDR3nt: TGTGCCAGCAGCCGGACTAGCGGGGGACCTTACTTC
CDR3aa: CASSRTSGGPYF

abundance: NA
v_gene: TRBV18
j_gene: TRBJ2-7
d_gene: TRBD1
CDR3nt: TGTGCCAGCTCACCAACAGGGACAGGGAAGTCCTACGAGCAGTACTTC
CDR3aa: CASSPTGTGKSYEQYF

abundance: few
v_gene: TRBV29-1
j_gene: TRBJ2-1
d_gene: TRBD2
CDR3nt: TGCAGCGTTAAACTAGCGGGAGAACGCAATGAGCAGTTCTTC
CDR3aa: CSVKLAGERNEQFF

abundance: many
v_gene: TRBV27
j_gene: TRBJ2-7
d_gene: TRBD1
CDR3nt: TGTGCCAGCAGTTCCCCGACCGGGACAGGTACCTACGAGCAGTACTTC
CDR3aa: CASSSPTGTGTYEQYF

abundance: many
v_gene: TRBV11-1
j_gene: TRBJ2-7
d_gene: NA
CDR3nt: TGTGCCAGCAGCGACCAGTGGCGCGAGCAGTACTTC
CDR3aa: CASSDQWREQYF

abundance: many
v_gene: TRBV21-1
j_gene: TRBJ2-5
d_gene: NA
CDR3nt: TGTGGCCAGCGACAGGAAGGGACCCCAAAGACCCAGTACTTC
CDR3aa: CGQRQEGTPKTQYF

abundance: NA
v_gene: TRBV28
j_gene: TRBJ2-5
d_gene: TRBD1
CDR3nt: TGTGCCAGCAAGACAGGGGGCACGTGGGAGACCCAGTACTTC
CDR3aa: CASKTGGTWETQYF

abundance: many
v_gene: TRBV29-1
j_gene: TRBJ2-7
d_gene: NA
CDR3nt: TGCAGCGTGAAGGGGGATAGAGGGTACGAGCAGTACTTC
CDR3aa: CSVKGDRGYEQYF

abundance: NA
v_gene: TRBV12-3/TRBV12-4
j_gene: TRBJ2-3
d_gene: TRBD2
CDR3nt: TGTGCCAGCAGTCCCCAGGGACTAGCGGGGGCGGATACGCAGTATTTT
CDR3aa: CASSPQGLAGADTQYF

abundance: many
v_gene: TRBV3-1
j_gene: TRBJ2-1
d_gene: TRBD2
CDR3nt: TGTGCCAGCAGCCAAGCTAGCGGGAGAAACAGGGGGCAGTTCTTC
CDR3aa: CASSQASGRNRGQFF

abundance: NA
v_gene: TRBV6-5
j_gene: TRBJ2-7
d_gene: TRBD1
CDR3nt: TGTGCCAGCAGATCCTCCGGGACAGGGATCGACGAGCAGTACTTC
CDR3aa: CASRSSGTGIDEQYF

abundance: NA
v_gene: TRBV27
j_gene: TRBJ2-4
d_gene: NA
CDR3nt: TGTGCCAGCAGTTTGCGGTTCCGGGGAGCCAAAAACATTCAGTACTTC
CDR3aa: CASSLRFRGAKNIQYF

abundance: NA
v_gene: TRBV20-1
j_gene: TRBJ2-3
d_gene: NA
CDR3nt: TGCAGTGCTAGAGATCCTTGGGGAGACCCAGATACGCAGTATTTT
CDR3aa: CSARDPWGDPDTQYF

abundance: NA
v_gene: TRBV29-1
j_gene: TRBJ2-3
d_gene: NA
CDR3nt: TGCAGCGTTGAAGGTGGGACCCGCGGTTCAGATACGCAGTATTTT
CDR3aa: CSVEGGTRGSDTQYF

abundance: NA
v_gene: TRBV20-1
j_gene: TRBJ2-5
d_gene: TRBD1
CDR3nt: TGCAGTGCTAGAGTTAGGGACAGGGGGCATAGAGAGACCCAGTACTTC
CDR3aa: CSARVRDRGHRETQYF

abundance: NA
v_gene: TRBV27
j_gene: TRBJ2-1
d_gene: NA
CDR3nt: TGTGCCAGCAGTTTAGGCTTCTCACCTTACAATGAGCAGTTCTTC
CDR3aa: CASSLGFSPYNEQFF

abundance: many
v_gene: TRBV5-1
j_gene: TRBJ1-5
d_gene: NA
CDR3nt: TGCGCCAGCAGCTTGGAGGGACGGCAGCCCCAGCATTTT
CDR3aa: CASSLEGRQPQHF

abundance: few
v_gene: TRBV12-5
j_gene: TRBJ2-3
d_gene: TRBD2
CDR3nt: TGTGCTAGTGGCGGGAGGGAGCGAGATACGCAGTATTTT
CDR3aa: CASGGRERDTQYF

abundance: NA
v_gene: TRBV20-1
j_gene: TRBJ1-2
d_gene: NA
CDR3nt: TGCAGTGCTAGGCATACAGGGAGAGGCTATGGCTACACCTTC
CDR3aa: CSARHTGRGYGYTF

abundance: NA
v_gene: TRBV20-1
j_gene: TRBJ1-2
d_gene: TRBD1
CDR3nt: TGCAGTGTGCGACAGGGGGCGGAAAAGGTCCGTGGCTACACCTTC
CDR3aa: CSVRQGAEKVRGYTF

abundance: NA
v_gene: TRBV2
j_gene: TRBJ2-3
d_gene: NA
CDR3nt: TGTGCCTCCCACGGTGGGGCAGATACGCAGTATTTT
CDR3aa: CASHGGADTQYF

abundance: NA
v_gene: TRBV2
j_gene: TRBJ2-5
d_gene: NA
CDR3nt: TGTGCCAGCAGTGACGAGGTGGGAGAGACCCAGTACTTC
CDR3aa: CASSDEVGETQYF

abundance: NA
v_gene: TRBV12-3/TRBV12-4
j_gene: TRBJ2-7
d_gene: TRBD2
CDR3nt: TGTGCCAGCAGTCGGACTAGCGGACACAATGAGCAGTACTTC
CDR3aa: CASSRTSGHNEQYF

abundance: NA
v_gene: TRBV20-1
j_gene: TRBJ2-5
d_gene: TRBD2
CDR3nt: TGCAGTGCTAGAGACACTAGCGGGAGAGGTTTGGAGACCCAGTACTTC
CDR3aa: CSARDTSGRGLETQYF

abundance: NA
v_gene: TRBV5-6
j_gene: TRBJ2-7
d_gene: TRBD2
CDR3nt: TGTGCCAGCAGCTTGGCAGGGACTACTCAGTGGGAGCGGTACTTC
CDR3aa: CASSLAGTTQWERYF

abundance: NA
v_gene: TRBV12-5
j_gene: TRBJ2-1
d_gene: TRBD2
CDR3nt: TGTGCTAGTGGCCCCGGGACTAGCGGGAGGCGGGGGAATGAGCAGTTCTTC
CDR3aa: CASGPGTSGRRGNEQFF

abundance: many
v_gene: TRBV14
j_gene: TRBJ2-7
d_gene: NA
CDR3nt: TGTGCCAGCAGCCAATACAGCTACGAGCAGTACTTC
CDR3aa: CASSQYSYEQYF

abundance: few
v_gene: TRBV3-1
j_gene: TRBJ2-7
d_gene: NA
CDR3nt: TGTGCCAGCAGCCAAGATTTGGTCAGGGGCTACCCCTACGAGCAGTACTTC
CDR3aa: CASSQDLVRGYPYEQYF

abundance: NA
v_gene: TRBV18
j_gene: TRBJ1-1
d_gene: NA
CDR3nt: TGTGCCAGCTCCTGGGGAATATCGAACACTGAAGCTTTCTTT
CDR3aa: CASSWGISNTEAFF

abundance: NA
v_gene: TRBV6-2/TRBV6-3
j_gene: TRBJ2-1
d_gene: NA
CDR3nt: TGTGCCAGCAAGGACAGCGACAATGAGCAGTTCTTC
CDR3aa: CASKDSDNEQFF

abundance: NA
v_gene: TRBV12-3/TRBV12-4
j_gene: TRBJ2-3
d_gene: TRBD1
CDR3nt: TGTGCCAGCAGCCTGACAGGGTGGGTTCCGTATTTT
CDR3aa: CASSLTGWVPYF

abundance: many
v_gene: TRBV20-1
j_gene: TRBJ2-1
d_gene: TRBD2
CDR3nt: TGCAGTGCAACACTAGCGGGAGACTGGGATGAGCAGTTCTTC
CDR3aa: CSATLAGDWDEQFF

abundance: NA
v_gene: TRBV5-6
j_gene: TRBJ2-3
d_gene: NA
CDR3nt: TGTGCCAGCAGGCTGACAACCAGCACAGATACGCAGTATTTT
CDR3aa: CASRLTTSTDTQYF

abundance: NA
v_gene: TRBV7-6
j_gene: TRBJ2-5
d_gene: TRBD2
CDR3nt: TGTGCCAGCAGCTTTCTAGCGGGGGGTGGCCAAGAGACCCAGTACTTC
CDR3aa: CASSFLAGGGQETQYF